This T cell receptor (beta chain) was sequenced during a study of early T cells in non-severe SARS-CoV-2 infection. Using its own MiXCR run on the 5' RACE reads, TCRdb lists one record per CDR3 protein. The data contain roughly 93,000 distinct CDR3 sequences, roughly 9.6% of them singletons. This CDR3 spans 14 amino acids. Germline assignment: CDR1 ENHRY and CDR2 SYGVKD. Trimming pared 3 bases from V and 0 bases from J, leaving 8 bases between. The source is an adult who was a healthcare worker with PCR-confirmed SARS-CoV-2 infection or an uninfected control (not recorded which). This rearrangement joins TRBV10-3 to TRBJ2-5; D gene ambiguous. The sample taken for sequencing was whole blood. The CDR3 is CAISDGTNQETQYF. The CDR3 DNA sequence: TGTGCCATCAGTGACGGCACCAACCAAGAGACCCAGTACTTC.